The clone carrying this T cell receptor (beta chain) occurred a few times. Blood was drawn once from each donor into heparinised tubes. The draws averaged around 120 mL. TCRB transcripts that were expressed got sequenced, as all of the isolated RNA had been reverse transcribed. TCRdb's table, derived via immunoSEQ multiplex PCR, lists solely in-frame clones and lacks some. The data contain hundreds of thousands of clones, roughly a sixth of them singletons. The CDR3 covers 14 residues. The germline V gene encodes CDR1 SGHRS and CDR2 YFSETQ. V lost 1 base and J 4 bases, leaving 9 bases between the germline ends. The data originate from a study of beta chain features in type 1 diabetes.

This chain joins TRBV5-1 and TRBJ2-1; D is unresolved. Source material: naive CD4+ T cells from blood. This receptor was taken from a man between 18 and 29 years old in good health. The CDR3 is CASSLSMIYNEQFF. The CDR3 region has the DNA TGCGCCAGCAGCTTGTCCATGATTTACAATGAGCAGTTCTTC.